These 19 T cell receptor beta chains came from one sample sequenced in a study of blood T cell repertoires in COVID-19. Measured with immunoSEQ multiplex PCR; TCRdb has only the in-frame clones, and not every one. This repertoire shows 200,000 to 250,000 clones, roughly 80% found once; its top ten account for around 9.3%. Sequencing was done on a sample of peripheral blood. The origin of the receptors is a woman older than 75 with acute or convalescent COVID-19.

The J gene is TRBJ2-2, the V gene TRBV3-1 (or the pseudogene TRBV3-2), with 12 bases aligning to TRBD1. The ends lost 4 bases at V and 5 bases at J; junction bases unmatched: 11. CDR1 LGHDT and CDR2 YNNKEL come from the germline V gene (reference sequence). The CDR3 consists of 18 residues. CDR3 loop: CASSRTTGTGGATGELFF. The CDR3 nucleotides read TGTGCCAGCAGCCGAACCACCGGGACAGGGGGCGCGACCGGGGAGCTGTTTTTT.

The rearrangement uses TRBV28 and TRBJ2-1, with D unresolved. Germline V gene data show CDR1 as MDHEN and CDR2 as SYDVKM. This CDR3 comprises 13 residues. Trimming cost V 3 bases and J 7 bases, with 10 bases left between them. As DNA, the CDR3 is TGTGCCAGCAGTTTGTCCGGGTGGAATGAGCAGTTCTTC. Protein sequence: CASSLSGWNEQFF.

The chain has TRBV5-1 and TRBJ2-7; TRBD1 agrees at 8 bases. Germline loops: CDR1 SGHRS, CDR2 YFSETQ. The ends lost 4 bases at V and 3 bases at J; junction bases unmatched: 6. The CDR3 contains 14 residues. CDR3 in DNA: TGCGCCAGCAGCCAACAGGGGGGCGGCTACGAGCAGTACTTC. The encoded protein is CASSQQGGGYEQYF.

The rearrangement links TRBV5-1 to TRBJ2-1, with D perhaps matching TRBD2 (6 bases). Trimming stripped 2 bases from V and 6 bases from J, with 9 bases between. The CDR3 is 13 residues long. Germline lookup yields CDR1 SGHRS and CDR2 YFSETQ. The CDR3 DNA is TGCGCCAGCAGCTTTGCGGGAAGCAATGAGCAGTTCTTC. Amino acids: CASSFAGSNEQFF.

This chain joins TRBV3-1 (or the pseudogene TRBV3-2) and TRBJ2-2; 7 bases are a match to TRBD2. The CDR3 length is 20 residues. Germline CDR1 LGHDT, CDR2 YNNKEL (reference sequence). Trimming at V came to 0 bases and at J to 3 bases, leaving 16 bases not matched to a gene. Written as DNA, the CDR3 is TGTGCCAGCAGCCAAGATAGCGCTGCCACTAGCGCAGAGGACACCGGGGAGCTGTTTTTT. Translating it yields CASSQDSAATSAEDTGELFF.

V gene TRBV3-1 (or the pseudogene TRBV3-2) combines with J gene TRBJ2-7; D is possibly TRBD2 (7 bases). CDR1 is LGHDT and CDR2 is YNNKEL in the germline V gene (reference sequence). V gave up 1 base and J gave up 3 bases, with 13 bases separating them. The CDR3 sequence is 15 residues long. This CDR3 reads CASSQVGGAIYEQYF. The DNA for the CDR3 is TGTGCCAGCAGCCAAGTAGGGGGGGCTATCTACGAGCAGTACTTC.

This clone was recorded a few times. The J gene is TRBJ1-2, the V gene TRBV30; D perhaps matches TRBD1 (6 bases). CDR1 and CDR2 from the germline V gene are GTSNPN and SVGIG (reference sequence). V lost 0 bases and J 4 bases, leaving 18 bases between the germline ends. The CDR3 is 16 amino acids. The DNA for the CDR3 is TGTGCCTGGAGTGTAGCCAGGGGAAGTCTTTTCTATGGCTACACCTTC. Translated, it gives CAWSVARGSLFYGYTF.

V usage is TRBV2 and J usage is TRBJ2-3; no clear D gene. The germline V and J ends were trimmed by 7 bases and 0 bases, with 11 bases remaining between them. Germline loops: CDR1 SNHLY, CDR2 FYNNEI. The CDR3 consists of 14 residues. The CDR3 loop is CASKHRDSTDTQYF. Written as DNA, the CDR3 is TGTGCCAGCAAACACAGAGATAGCACAGATACGCAGTATTTT.

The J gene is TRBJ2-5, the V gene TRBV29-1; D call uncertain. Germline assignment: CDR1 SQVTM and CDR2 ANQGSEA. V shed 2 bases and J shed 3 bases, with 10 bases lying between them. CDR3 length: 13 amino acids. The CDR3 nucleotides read TGCAGCGTTGAAAGTAGCCAGAAAGAGACCCAGTACTTC. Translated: CSVESSQKETQYF.

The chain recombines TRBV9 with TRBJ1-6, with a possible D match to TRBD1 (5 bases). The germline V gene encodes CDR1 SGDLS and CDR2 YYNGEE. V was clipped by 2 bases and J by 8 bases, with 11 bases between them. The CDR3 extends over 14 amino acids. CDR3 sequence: CASSVQGEDSPLHF. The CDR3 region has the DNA TGTGCCAGCAGCGTCCAGGGCGAGGATTCACCCCTCCACTTT.

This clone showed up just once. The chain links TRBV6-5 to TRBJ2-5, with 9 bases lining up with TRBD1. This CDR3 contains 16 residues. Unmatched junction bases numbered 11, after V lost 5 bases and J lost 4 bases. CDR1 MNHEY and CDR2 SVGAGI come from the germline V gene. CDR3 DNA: TGTGCCAGCAGTCACTTTCTCCGACAGGGGGGAGAGACCCAGTACTTC. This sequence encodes CASSHFLRQGGETQYF.

The CDR3 loop reads CASGVDLAQETQYF. The CDR3 coding sequence is TGTGCTAGTGGCGTAGACCTAGCCCAAGAGACCCAGTACTTC. The V gene is TRBV12-5, the J gene TRBJ2-5, with D possibly matching TRBD2 (5 bases). V shed 6 bases and J shed 1 base, with 12 bases lying between them. Germline-derived CDR1 and CDR2 are LGHNT and FRNRAP. This CDR3 comprises 14 residues.

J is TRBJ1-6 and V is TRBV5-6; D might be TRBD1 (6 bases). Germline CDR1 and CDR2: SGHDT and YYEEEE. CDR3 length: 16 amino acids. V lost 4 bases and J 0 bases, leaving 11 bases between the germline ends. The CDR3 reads CASSPDRSSYNSPLHF. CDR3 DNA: TGTGCCAGCAGCCCTGACAGGAGCTCCTATAATTCACCCCTCCACTTT.

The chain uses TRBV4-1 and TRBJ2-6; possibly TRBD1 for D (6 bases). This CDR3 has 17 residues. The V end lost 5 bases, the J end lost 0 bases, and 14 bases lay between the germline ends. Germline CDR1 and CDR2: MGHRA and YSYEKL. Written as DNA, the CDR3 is TGCGCCAGCAGCAAACTAGGGGGATCCTCTGGGGCCAACGTCCTGACTTTC. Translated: CASSKLGGSSGANVLTF.

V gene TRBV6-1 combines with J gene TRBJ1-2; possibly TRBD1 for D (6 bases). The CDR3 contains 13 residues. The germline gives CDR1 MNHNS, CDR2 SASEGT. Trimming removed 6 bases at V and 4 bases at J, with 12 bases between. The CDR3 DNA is TGTGCCAGCAGAAACAGGGTCTTCTATGGCTACACCTTC. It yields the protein CASRNRVFYGYTF.

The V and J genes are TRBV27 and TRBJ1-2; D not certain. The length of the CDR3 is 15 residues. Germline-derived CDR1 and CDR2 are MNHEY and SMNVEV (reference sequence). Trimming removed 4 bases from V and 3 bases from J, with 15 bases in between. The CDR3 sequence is CASSWRAVDYYGYTF. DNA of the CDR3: TGTGCCAGCAGTTGGAGGGCGGTGGATTACTATGGCTACACCTTC.

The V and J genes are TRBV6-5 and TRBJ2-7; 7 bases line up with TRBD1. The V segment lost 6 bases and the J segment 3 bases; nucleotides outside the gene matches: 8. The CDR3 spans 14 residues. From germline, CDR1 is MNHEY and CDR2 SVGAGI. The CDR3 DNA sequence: TGTGCCAGCAGAAACAGGGGAAGTGGCTACGAGCAGTACTTC. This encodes CASRNRGSGYEQYF.

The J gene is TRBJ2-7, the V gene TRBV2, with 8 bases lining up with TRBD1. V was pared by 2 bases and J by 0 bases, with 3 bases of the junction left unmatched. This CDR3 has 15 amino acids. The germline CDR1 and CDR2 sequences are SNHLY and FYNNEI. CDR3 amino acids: CASSEKGQDSYEQYF. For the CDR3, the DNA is TGTGCCAGCAGTGAAAAGGGACAGGACTCCTACGAGCAGTACTTC.

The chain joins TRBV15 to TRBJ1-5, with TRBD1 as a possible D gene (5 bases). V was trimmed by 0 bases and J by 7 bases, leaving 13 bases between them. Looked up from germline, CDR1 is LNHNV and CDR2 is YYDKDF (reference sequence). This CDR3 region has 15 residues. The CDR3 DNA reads TGTGCCACCAGCAGAGATCTTAGGGGAGGACAGCCCCAGCATTTT. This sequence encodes CATSRDLRGGQPQHF. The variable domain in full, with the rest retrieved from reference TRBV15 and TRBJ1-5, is DAMVIQNPRYQVTQFGKPVTLSCSQTLNHNVMYWYQQKSSQAPKLLFHYYDKDFNNEADTPDNFQSRRPNTSFCFLDIRSPGLGDTAMYLCATSRDLRGGQPQHFGDGTRLSIL.